The 5 T cell receptor beta chains listed next were all sequenced from one sample in a study of vaccination and CD4 T cells after COVID-19. What these receptors recognize is not known. Regarding treatment: roughly nine-day PBMC culture with coronavirus spike peptide pools or control peptides (ViraFEST assay). Cultured CD4+ T cell DNA underwent sequencing with the Oncomine TCR Beta short-read assay. TCRdb redid the calling of the PCR reads with MiXCR, one entry per CDR3 protein. The table lists under 20,000 distinct CDR3 sequences, under 30% of them singletons, with roughly 11% in the top ten. Sequenced: cultured CD4+ T cells from blood. The receptors were sampled from a human donor with COVID-19.

The V gene is TRBV6-2 or TRBV6-3, the J gene TRBJ2-2; D call uncertain. The CDR3 length is 16 residues. V was pared by 7 bases and J by 7 bases, with 22 bases between. Germline-derived CDR1 and CDR2 are MNHEY and SVGEGT. The CDR3, as DNA: TGTGCCAGCACCCGGTTATTAGTAGCTGCGGTCGGGGAGCTGTTTTTT. Its protein product is CASTRLLVAAVGELFF.

This clonotype was recorded only once. The chain links TRBV5-1 to TRBJ2-3; 11 bases are a match to TRBD2. This CDR3 has 15 residues. V dropped 5 bases and J dropped 8; count of bases not matched to a gene: 10. The germline gives CDR1 SGHRS, CDR2 YFSETQ. CDR3 loop: CASRPTSGDSPTQYF. As DNA, the CDR3 is TGCGCCAGCAGACCGACTAGCGGGGACTCTCCTACGCAGTATTTT.

This chain connects TRBV6-2 or TRBV6-3 to TRBJ2-5, with D maybe TRBD2 (5 bases). CDR1 is MNHEY and CDR2 is SVGEGT in the germline V gene. Trimming stripped 5 bases from V and 5 bases from J, with 15 bases between. The CDR3 sequence is 14 residues long. As DNA, the CDR3 is TGTGCCAGCAGTCCCGGACTGCTCCGGGAGACCCAGTACTTC. It yields the protein CASSPGLLRETQYF.

The chain uses TRBV6-2 or TRBV6-3 and TRBJ1-1; D is undetermined. V lost 0 bases and J 0 bases, leaving 5 bases between the germline ends. This CDR3 contains 14 residues. CDR1 and CDR2 (germline): MNHEY, SVGEGT. The CDR3 protein is CASSYSAVNTEAFF. In DNA form, the CDR3 reads TGTGCCAGCAGTTACTCAGCGGTGAACACTGAAGCTTTCTTT.

By sample share, this clonotype is medium-sized. The V and J genes are TRBV2 and TRBJ1-5; D gene uncertain. The CDR3 spans 12 residues. Germline V gene data show CDR1 as SNHLY and CDR2 as FYNNEI. V lost 1 base to trimming and J lost 11 bases, with 9 bases between them. The CDR3 is CASSEGRETQHF. In DNA form, the CDR3 reads TGTGCCAGCAGTGAAGGCCGAGAGACCCAGCATTTT. The variable domain in full, completed from reference TRBV2 and TRBJ1-5, reads EPEVTQTPSHQVTQMGQEVILRCVPISNHLYFYWYRQILGQKVEFLVSFYNNEISEKSEIFDDQFSVERPDGSNFTLKIRSTKLEDSAMYFCASSEGRETQHFGDGTRLSIL.